The 19 T cell receptor beta chains below were found in one sample sequenced in a study of blood T cells in healthy people across ages. Primers used in a second PCR of roughly 7 to 12 cycles were a sample-barcoded 5' primer and a J-beta primer mix. TCRdb reprocessed the 5' RACE reads with MiXCR, giving one entry per CDR3 protein. The sample has about 680,000 distinct CDR3 sequences; roughly 50% are singletons. The sample taken for sequencing was blood. These receptors were taken from a woman aged 55-69 years in good health.

The J gene is TRBJ2-5, the V gene TRBV29-1, with 10 nucleotides matching TRBD1. The germline CDR1 and CDR2 sequences are SQVTM and ANQGSEA. V shed 7 bases, J shed 4 bases, and the junction held 9 bases outside the gene matches. The CDR3 extends over 14 amino acids. The CDR3: CSAEGTGVRETQYF. The CDR3, as DNA: TGCAGCGCTGAGGGGACAGGGGTTAGAGAGACCCAGTACTTC.

As to this clonotype: Since a much larger clone is just one base distant, this may be a read error. The rearrangement joins TRBV20-1 to TRBJ2-7; 9 positions agree with TRBD1. The CDR3 is 14 residues long. Germline CDR1 is DFQATT and CDR2 is SNEGSKA (reference sequence). For the CDR3, the DNA is TGCAGGGCGACCGGACAGGGGTCCCAAGAGATCCAGTACTTC. Translated: CRATGQGSQEIQYF.

The chain recombines TRBV20-1 with TRBJ2-7; 7 nucleotides line up with TRBD2. Per germline, CDR1 DFQATT and CDR2 SNEGSKA (reference sequence). The V and J ends lost 5 bases and 7 bases, in that order; junction bases with no gene match: 11. The CDR3 spans 13 residues. CDR3 sequence reads: CSAPRGGDNEQYF. CDR3 nucleotide sequence: TGCAGTGCTCCCCGGGGAGGGGATAATGAGCAGTACTTC.

A few counts support this clonotype. The genes are TRBV6-2 or TRBV6-3 and TRBJ1-1, with D perhaps matching TRBD1 (6 bases). The length of the CDR3 is 14 residues. Germline values: CDR1 MNHEY, CDR2 SVGEGT. V dropped 4 bases and J dropped 6 bases, with 15 bases sitting between them. Written as DNA, the CDR3 is TGTGCCAGCAGTTCAAACAGGGTCACCGCTGAAGCTTTCTTT. Protein: CASSSNRVTAEAFF.

This chain links TRBV9 with TRBJ2-2, with D perhaps TRBD1 or TRBD2 (5 bases each). V lost 4 bases and J lost 3, with 13 bases in between. The germline V gene encodes CDR1 SGDLS and CDR2 YYNGEE. This CDR3 region has 15 residues. DNA of the CDR3: TGTGCCAGCAGCAAAGCGGTCAGGGACACCGGGGAGCTGTTTTTT. Translated: CASSKAVRDTGELFF.

This rearrangement joins TRBV18 to TRBJ1-2; D uncertain. The V gene lost 0 bases and the J gene lost 0 bases, with 8 bases spanning the gap. Germline CDR1 is KGHSH and CDR2 is LQKENI. CDR3 size: 15 residues. CDR3 sequence (DNA): TGTGCCAGCTCACCACCGGAAAAGGCTAACTATGGCTACACCTTC. Translation: CASSPPEKANYGYTF.

This chain joins TRBV5-1 and TRBJ2-7; D possibly corresponds to TRBD1 (5 bases). V lost 4 bases, J lost 5 bases, and 13 bases lay in between. The CDR3 spans 13 residues. The V gene's germline CDR1 is SGHRS and CDR2 YFSETQ. DNA for the CDR3: TGCGCCAGCAGCCCCAGGGAACCCCACGAGCAGTACTTC. Its translation is CASSPREPHEQYF.

This clonotype was seen at least ten times. This CDR3 is CASSQAGTSGTDTQYF. The CDR3 DNA is TGTGCCAGCAGCCAAGCCGGGACTAGCGGCACAGATACGCAGTATTTT. V gene TRBV4-2 combines with J gene TRBJ2-3, with TRBD2 identical over 10 bases. Germline CDR1 LGHNA, CDR2 YNFKEQ. The V and J ends lost 1 base and 1 base, in that order; junction bases with no gene match: 2. CDR3 length: 16 amino acids.

This chain uses TRBV2 with TRBJ2-5, with 8 positions matching TRBD2. CDR1 and CDR2 from the germline V gene are SNHLY and FYNNEI. With V trimmed by 6 bases and J by 2 bases, 5 bases remained unmatched. The CDR3 has 14 residues. As DNA, the CDR3 is TGTGCCAGCAGGGAGCGGGAGTGGCAAGAGACCCAGTACTTC. Its protein product is CASREREWQETQYF.

V and J are TRBV12-3 or TRBV12-4 and TRBJ2-1, with 7 bases identical to TRBD2. The CDR3 extends over 14 amino acids. The V and J ends lost 5 bases and 8 bases, in that order; junction bases with no gene match: 9. The CDR3 protein is CASSPCTGGDEQFF. DNA of the CDR3: TGTGCCAGCAGTCCCTGTACGGGAGGCGATGAGCAGTTCTTC.

The rearrangement uses TRBV7-9 and TRBJ2-7; no firm D call. The germline gives CDR1 SEHNR, CDR2 FQNEAQ (reference sequence). V lost 4 bases to trimming and J lost 1 base, with 11 bases between them. This CDR3 has 14 amino acids. In DNA form, the CDR3 reads TGTGCCAGCAGCTCAACACGGCTATCCTACGAGCAGTACTTC. Encoded protein: CASSSTRLSYEQYF. Combining the CDR3 with reference TRBV7-9 and TRBJ2-7 gives the whole variable domain DTGVSQNPRHKITKRGQNVTFRCDPISEHNRLYWYRQTLGQGPEFLTYFQNEAQLEKSRLLSDRFSAERPKGSFSTLEIQRTEQGDSAMYLCASSSTRLSYEQYFGPGTRLTVT.

V usage is TRBV7-9 and J usage is TRBJ1-2; 8 bases agree with TRBD1. This CDR3 has 17 residues. The germline V gene has CDR1 SEHNR and CDR2 FQNEAQ (reference sequence). Unmatched junction bases numbered 12, after V lost 5 bases and J lost 1 base. The CDR3 loop reads CASSAGQEDYFNYGYTF. CDR3 sequence (DNA): TGTGCCAGCAGCGCGGGACAGGAGGACTACTTTAACTATGGCTACACCTTC.

This chain uses TRBV7-2 with TRBJ2-2; 13 positions agree with TRBD2. V shed 5 bases, J shed 4 bases, and the junction held 4 bases outside the gene matches. The V gene's germline CDR1 is SGHTA and CDR2 FQGNSA. The CDR3 has 16 residues. The CDR3 bases are TGTGCCAGCAGCCCCCGACTAGCGGGAGGCACCGGGGAGCTGTTTTTT. Translated, it gives CASSPRLAGGTGELFF.

This clonotype was counted between two and nine times. The chain employs TRBV20-1 and TRBJ2-5; no definite D call. V lost 3 bases to trimming and J lost 6 bases, with 5 bases between them. CDR1 and CDR2 (germline): DFQATT, SNEGSKA (reference sequence). CDR3 length: 10 residues. CDR3: CSASLKTQYF. The CDR3 nucleotides are TGCAGTGCTAGTCTTAAGACCCAGTACTTC.

There are many counts of this clonotype. The V call is TRBV29-1, the J call TRBJ2-6; 7 positions agree with TRBD1. The junction had 7 bases not matched to a gene; V was cut back by 7 bases and J by 4 bases. The CDR3 is made up of 14 amino acids. The germline CDR1 and CDR2 sequences are SQVTM and ANQGSEA. CDR3 nucleotide sequence: TGCAGCGCCGAGACAGGGAACGGGGCCAACGTCCTGACTTTC. It codes for CSAETGNGANVLTF. Full variable domain (missing parts from reference TRBV29-1 and TRBJ2-6): SAVISQKPSRDICQRGTSLTIQCQVDSQVTMMFWYRQQPGQSLTLIATANQGSEATYESGFVIDKFPISRPNLTFSTLTVSNMSPEDSSIYLCSAETGNGANVLTFGAGSRLTVL.

V and J are TRBV20-1 and TRBJ1-6; D perhaps matches TRBD1 (5 bases). V was shortened by 0 bases and J by 5 bases, with 17 bases between the two germline ends. CDR1 is DFQATT, CDR2 SNEGSKA, per germline (reference sequence). The CDR3 contains 17 residues. The CDR3 DNA sequence: TGCAGTGCTAGAGATAGCGGGCGGGGACCTGATAATTCACCCCTCCACTTT. This translates into CSARDSGRGPDNSPLHF.

This clonotype was detected only a few times. A much larger clone differs by one base, so this may be a read error. The chain links TRBV27 to TRBJ1-2; 7 nucleotides align to TRBD1. Germline-derived CDR1 and CDR2 are MNHEY and SMNVEV (reference sequence). The CDR3 spans 13 residues. V shed 6 bases, J shed 2 bases, and the junction held 3 bases outside the gene matches. The CDR3 loop reads CASRLQGNYGYTF. The CDR3 DNA reads TGTGCCAGCAGGTTACAGGGGAACTATGGCTACACCTTC.

The chain's CDR3 is CASSPAGDRSTDTQYF. CDR3 DNA: TGTGCCAGCAGCCCCGCGGGGGACAGAAGCACAGATACGCAGTATTTT. This chain joins TRBV3-1 and TRBJ2-3; D is perhaps TRBD1 or TRBD2 (7 bases each). The length of the CDR3 is 16 residues. Trimming stripped 4 bases from V and 0 bases from J, with 14 bases between. The germline V gene has CDR1 LGHDT and CDR2 YNNKEL (reference sequence).

This chain uses TRBV6-2 or TRBV6-3 with TRBJ2-7; D is unclear. The CDR3 runs to 13 residues. CDR1 and CDR2 (germline): MNHEY, SVGEGT. Between the trimmed V and J ends, which lost 0 bases and 5 bases, there was a span of 8 bases. CDR3 amino acids: CASSYSKFHEQYF. The DNA for the CDR3 is TGTGCCAGCAGTTACTCGAAGTTCCACGAGCAGTACTTC.